The rows below give T cell receptor beta chains drawn from one sample of a study of T cell repertoires in cytomegalovirus infection. TCRdb re-called the reads through MiXCR, storing one row per CDR3 protein. The sample shows roughly 630,000 distinct CDR3 sequences, roughly 24% of them seen only once. The specimen sequenced was CD8+ T cells from PBMCs. The receptors stem from a human donor in good health (CMV status not recorded). Some clones in this sample may be carry-over from other donors' samples. Each CDR3 is given with its conserved first and last residue. D genes are given only for firm matches. Expanded clones are given a class, and other clones once, few, many or no size at all.

NA	TRBV10-3	NA	TRBJ1-2	TGTGCCATCAGAGAAGATAATGCAGGCCGGCGCTTC	CAIREDNAGRRF
NA	TRBV7-3	NA	TRBJ1-4	TGTGCCAACACCCCGGTCGCAACTAATGAAAAACTGTTTTTT	CANTPVATNEKLFF
NA	TRBV6-2/TRBV6-3	NA	TRBJ1-2	TGTGCCAGCAGTCGAGGTGTGGGCTACACCTTC	CASSRGVGYTF
NA	TRBV19	once	TRBJ1-3	TGTGCCAGTAGTAAAGGAACAGCCGGAAACACCATATATTTT	CASSKGTAGNTIYF
NA	TRBV7-8	many	TRBJ2-2	TGTGCCAGCAGCTTTGCCGTACAAGGTGGAGTCCGAACCGGGGAGCTGTTTTTT	CASSFAVQGGVRTGELFF
NA	TRBV2	few	TRBJ2-7	TGTGCCAGCAGTGGCAGAAGCCAGTACTTC	CASSGRSQYF
NA	TRBV24-1	NA	TRBJ2-6	TGTGCCACCAGTGATGTTGCGGGCGCTGGGGCCAACGTCCTGACTTTC	CATSDVAGAGANVLTF
TRBD2	TRBV7-7	few	TRBJ2-3	TGTGCTAGCAGCTTAGGGCTAGCGGGGCACACAGATACGCAGTATTTT	CASSLGLAGHTDTQYF
TRBD2	TRBV7-7	NA	TRBJ2-3	TGTGCTAGCAGCCCCTTTCGAGCGGGGGGGGGGGATACGCAGTATTTT	CASSPFRAGGGDTQYF
NA	TRBV19	NA	TRBJ2-7	TGTGCCAATAACAGGGACCACGAGCAGTACTTC	CANNRDHEQYF
NA	TRBV20-1	NA	TRBJ2-1	TGCAGTGCTAGATCCCCTAGCTCCAGCTCCTACAATGAGCAGTTCTTC	CSARSPSSSSYNEQFF
NA	TRBV4-2	NA	TRBJ1-3	TGTGCCAGCAGCCAAGAAGGTCCCAGTTGGGTGGCTGGAAACACCATATATTTT	CASSQEGPSWVAGNTIYF
NA	TRBV6-2/TRBV6-3	few	TRBJ2-5	TGTGCCAGCAGTTACTCGAGGGGGAGTACAGAGACCCAGTACTTC	CASSYSRGSTETQYF
TRBD1	TRBV12-3/TRBV12-4	NA	TRBJ2-7	TGTGCCAGCAGTCCCACGCAGGGGGCTTACGAGCAGTACTTC	CASSPTQGAYEQYF
NA	TRBV7-8	many	TRBJ2-5	TGTGCCAGCAGCGCAAAGACAGAGACCCAGTACTTC	CASSAKTETQYF
NA	TRBV24-1	NA	TRBJ2-5	TGTGCCACCAGTGAAAGGGCAGGACCCTGGAGGGAAGAGACCCAGTACTTC	CATSERAGPWREETQYF
TRBD1	TRBV7-2	NA	TRBJ1-1	TGTGCCAGCAGCATTACCTCAGTGACAGGGGCCTTGAACGCTGAAGCTTTCTTT	CASSITSVTGALNAEAFF
NA	TRBV12-3/TRBV12-4	few	TRBJ1-5	TGTGCCAGCAGTTTCGAGCCTAGAGGCGCTCAGCCCCAGCATTTT	CASSFEPRGAQPQHF
NA	TRBV6-5	NA	TRBJ2-5	TGTGCCAGCAGGTCCACGGCAGGGGAAGAGACCCAGTACTTC	CASRSTAGEETQYF
TRBD2	TRBV14	NA	TRBJ2-1	TGTGCCAGCAGCCCGATCGGGGGGGTTTCCTACAATGAGCAGTTCTTC	CASSPIGGVSYNEQFF
NA	TRBV7-6	NA	TRBJ2-5	TGTGTCAGCAGCTTCGAGGGGGGACAAGAGACCCAGTACTTC	CVSSFEGGQETQYF
TRBD2	TRBV27	NA	TRBJ2-7	TGTGCCAGCAGCCCGAACGGGAGGCTAGGCCACGAGCAGTACTTC	CASSPNGRLGHEQYF
NA	TRBV29-1	few	TRBJ2-1	TGCAGCGTTGAACCAGGTTTTGAGCAGTTCTTC	CSVEPGFEQFF
TRBD2	TRBV2	NA	TRBJ2-5	TGTGCCAACACTAGGGCTAGCGGGGGAACGTACCAAGAGACCCAGTACTTC	CANTRASGGTYQETQYF
NA	TRBV7-9	many	TRBJ2-1	TGTGCCAGCAGCCCAGGGTCCTACAATGAGCAGTTCTTC	CASSPGSYNEQFF
TRBD2	TRBV7-9	NA	TRBJ2-1	TGTGCCAGCAGCCATAGCGGGGGAATCGATGAGCAGTTCTTC	CASSHSGGIDEQFF
NA	TRBV7-9	NA	TRBJ2-3	TGTGCCAGCAGCTCTGAGGTGAAAACCACTCTCACAGATACGCAGTATTTT	CASSSEVKTTLTDTQYF
NA	TRBV29-1	many	TRBJ2-3	TGCAGCGTTGAAGGGTCGGATACTAGCACAGATACGCAGTATTTT	CSVEGSDTSTDTQYF
NA	TRBV29-1	NA	TRBJ1-4	TGCAGCGTTGGCAGGGAGGGGGAAAAACTGTTTTTT	CSVGREGEKLFF
TRBD1	TRBV7-9	few	TRBJ1-1	TGTGCCAGCAGCTTAATCGGGACAGGGGGGTGGAACACTGAAGCTTTCTTT	CASSLIGTGGWNTEAFF
NA	TRBV5-6	NA	TRBJ1-5	TGTGCCAGCGAAAAGACCGATCAGCCCCAGCATTTT	CASEKTDQPQHF
NA	TRBV3-1	NA	TRBJ1-5	TGTGCCAGCAGCCCCTCGGGGAGCAATCAGCCCCAGCATTTT	CASSPSGSNQPQHF
NA	TRBV19	NA	TRBJ1-5	TGTGCCAGTAGTCTCAGACAGCTCAATCAGCCCCAGCATTTT	CASSLRQLNQPQHF
NA	TRBV20-1	NA	TRBJ1-5	TGCAGTGCTAAAGCAACAGGACGGCCGATCCCCCAGCATTTT	CSAKATGRPIPQHF
NA	TRBV12-3/TRBV12-4	many	TRBJ2-5	TGTGCCAGCAGTTCCTTCGACAGTAAGAAAGAGACCCAGTACTTC	CASSSFDSKKETQYF
TRBD2	TRBV7-2	many	TRBJ2-1	TGTGCCAGCAGCGTCCCCCGGGAGGGTGTGAATGAGCAGTTCTTC	CASSVPREGVNEQFF
NA	TRBV24-1	many	TRBJ2-1	TGTGCCACCAGTGGGGCCCCAGGCAATGAGCAGTTCTTC	CATSGAPGNEQFF
NA	TRBV7-6	few	TRBJ2-1	TGTGCCAGCCAGACGGGGGGCGGTTACAATGAGCAGTTCTTC	CASQTGGGYNEQFF
NA	TRBV14	many	TRBJ2-1	TGTGCCAGCAGTCCCTACGGGGGCACAGGGAATGAGCAGTTCTTC	CASSPYGGTGNEQFF
TRBD2	TRBV6-2/TRBV6-3	few	TRBJ2-1	TGTGCCAGCAGTTATAGTCTAGCGGGCAATGAGCAGTTCTTC	CASSYSLAGNEQFF
TRBD1	TRBV20-1	NA	TRBJ1-2	TGCAGTGCTAGGACCGGGACAGCTTCGTTTTCCTTC	CSARTGTASFSF
NA	TRBV4-3	few	TRBJ2-1	TGCGCCAGCAGCCAAGATATAACGTTTAGGGGCAATGAGCAGTTCTTC	CASSQDITFRGNEQFF
NA	TRBV20-1	few	TRBJ2-1	TGCAGTGCTAGGAGGGAGTACAATGAGCAGTTCTTC	CSARREYNEQFF
TRBD2	TRBV7-8	NA	TRBJ2-1	TGTGCCAGCTCAGAAGGGGGAAGCGGGGGACATCTCTACAATGAGCAGTTCTTC	CASSEGGSGGHLYNEQFF
TRBD1	TRBV7-9	many	TRBJ2-1	TGTGCCAGCAGCTTAGCGACAGGGGCAGTGTATGAGCAGTTCTTC	CASSLATGAVYEQFF